A selection of T cell receptor beta chains follows, all from one sample in a study of T cells after yellow fever vaccination. TCRdb ran MiXCR on the 5' RACE reads and lists one entry per CDR3 protein. The sample has some 600,000 distinct CDR3 sequences; less than 20% are singletons. Sequenced here: PBMCs, sampled around 5 days after the first yellow fever vaccination. These receptors were obtained from a man in his late teens or twenties who received the YFV17D yellow fever vaccine. Both conserved end residues are part of each CDR3. The D gene is left open where the match is weak. Size tells how often a clone was seen (once, few, many) or the class of an expanded clone, and some rows leave it out.

TRBV29-1	TRBD1	TRBJ1-2	.	CSVAPIYWTGGRANYGYTF	TGCAGCGTTGCCCCTATATACTGGACAGGGGGAAGGGCTAACTATGGCTACACCTTC
TRBV6-2/TRBV6-3	.	TRBJ2-4	.	CASSHDSSSRTINIQYF	TGTGCCAGCAGCCATGACAGTTCCTCCAGGACGATAAACATTCAGTACTTC
TRBV7-3	TRBD1	TRBJ1-1	.	CASRAQGDTEAFF	TGTGCCAGCAGAGCACAGGGGGACACTGAAGCTTTCTTT
TRBV14	.	TRBJ2-1	few	CASSQMGVYNEQFF	TGTGCCAGCAGCCAAATGGGAGTGTACAATGAGCAGTTCTTC
TRBV14	TRBD1	TRBJ1-1	few	CASSQEPPGGPRGTEAFF	TGTGCCAGCAGCCAAGAACCGCCAGGGGGGCCCCGGGGGACTGAAGCTTTCTTT
TRBV2	.	TRBJ1-1	few	CASMGVGNTEAFF	TGTGCCAGCATGGGGGTAGGGAACACTGAAGCTTTCTTT
TRBV9	.	TRBJ2-5	.	CASSAGLFGETQYF	TGTGCCAGCAGCGCAGGACTATTTGGGGAGACCCAGTACTTC
TRBV7-9	.	TRBJ2-2	.	CASSSRQAHTGELFF	TGTGCCAGCAGCTCTCGACAGGCCCACACCGGGGAGCTGTTTTTT
TRBV6-2/TRBV6-3	.	TRBJ2-7	.	CASRHRRRQAPYEQYF	TGTGCCAGCAGGCACCGCCGGAGGCAGGCCCCCTACGAGCAGTACTTC
TRBV27	TRBD1	TRBJ1-5	few	CASSLSGTDYSNQPQHF	TGTGCCAGCAGTTTATCAGGGACAGACTATAGCAATCAGCCCCAGCATTTT
TRBV12-3/TRBV12-4	.	TRBJ2-5	.	CASSLALAGRQTQYF	TGTGCCAGCAGTTTAGCGCTGGCGGGGCGACAGACCCAGTACTTC
TRBV11-2	.	TRBJ2-2	.	CASSLEVVTTINTGELFF	TGTGCCAGCAGCTTAGAGGTCGTAACGACCATTAACACCGGGGAGCTGTTTTTT
TRBV5-1	.	TRBJ2-3	many	CASSLLGDTQYF	TGCGCCAGCAGCTTGTTGGGGGATACGCAGTATTTT
TRBV7-2	TRBD1	TRBJ1-1	.	CASRANQGGRAFF	TGTGCCAGCAGGGCTAACCAGGGGGGTCGAGCTTTCTTT
TRBV18	.	TRBJ2-1	.	CASSPPPGVRGPYNEQFF	TGTGCCAGCTCACCACCGCCAGGGGTCCGGGGGCCCTACAATGAGCAGTTCTTC